This entry describes one T cell receptor (beta chain). The target antigen is unknown. This entry belongs to a study of vaccination effects on CD4 cells after COVID-19. Study background: Samples came from two convalescent patients 16 days and one week before vaccination. Points from the study as a whole: New vaccine-induced clones were the main type among post-vaccine spike-reactive clones in convalescents. Vaccine- and infection-induced clones showed marked clonal contraction late following vaccination.

Sequencing was preceded by expansion of antigen-specific CD4+ T cells with viral peptide pools in the ViraFEST assay. Subsequent to 10 days of culture, CD4+ T cells were isolated. Confirmation by PCR established that the person had SARS-CoV-2 infection between March and December 2020. IL-2 medium was substituted for half the medium on days 3 and 7. Trimming stripped 2 bases from V and 6 bases from J, with 12 bases between. There are 14 residues in the CDR3. Germline CDR1 is SGHTA and CDR2 is FQGNSA. Libraries were prepared by immunoSEQ multiplex PCR; TCRdb keeps only in-frame clonotypes and omits some of them. Of around 25,000 clones in the sample, 69% were seen once.

The sequencing used CD4+ T cells from PBMCs cultured with SARS-CoV-2 spike peptides, collected before COVID-19 vaccination. The clonotype originates from a human donor who had a prior SARS-CoV-2 infection. The chain employs TRBV7-2 and TRBJ2-3; D is perhaps TRBD2 (5 bases). The CDR3 bases are TGTGCCAGCAGCTTAAGACCGGGAACGGATACGCAGTATTTT. Translating it yields CASSLRPGTDTQYF. The full variable domain, with the rest looked up from reference TRBV7-2 and TRBJ2-3, is GAGVSQSPSNKVTEKGKDVELRCDPISGHTALYWYRQSLGQGLEFLIYFQGNSAPDKSGLPSDRFSAERTGGSVSTLTIQRTQQEDSAVYLCASSLRPGTDTQYFGPGTRLTVL.